This T cell receptor (beta chain) originates from a study of PD-1 blockade in classical Hodgkin lymphoma. General study results and limits: Complete responders' diversity at baseline resembled that of newly diagnosed patients. In CD4+ cells, TCR diversity went up significantly by C4D1, but in CD8+ cells it did not.

Specified time point: cycle 4 day 1 (C4D1), after about 6 weeks of nivolumab. There was relapse after autologous stem cell transplantation in every patient, and there was variation in brentuximab vedotin exposure. Complete response, partial response or progressive disease was each patient's best response. The CDR3 has 12 residues. Germline CDR1 and CDR2: LGHNT and FRNRAP. Libraries were prepared by immunoSEQ multiplex PCR; TCRdb keeps only in-frame clonotypes and omits some of them. The sample lists tens of thousands of clones; around 90% were seen once. In the case of this clone: The antigen is undetermined.

The rearrangement uses TRBV12-5 and TRBJ2-3, with D maybe TRBD2 (6 bases). This TCR was recovered from a human donor with classical Hodgkin lymphoma. The sample in question was peripheral blood mononuclear cells (PBMCs), obtained before the fourth cycle of nivolumab. The CDR3: CGWSRGTDTQYF. The CDR3, as DNA: TGTGGATGGTCCCGGGGGACAGATACGCAGTATTTT.